This TCR beta chain was recorded in a study of neurological immune-mediated disorders. Germline V CDR1 and CDR2: SGHRS, YFSETQ. Trimming at V came to 4 bases and at J to 4 bases, leaving 13 bases not matched to a gene. This CDR3 contains 16 residues. TCRdb fed the 5' RACE reads into MiXCR, producing one record per CDR3 protein. The sample has 50,000 or so distinct CDR3 sequences, more than 20% seen once. A few counts support this clonotype. Sequences were obtained from PBMCs. The V and J genes are TRBV5-1 and TRBJ2-7; 8 bases align to TRBD2. The receptor comes from a woman between 65 and 79 years old in good health. The CDR3 bases are TGCGCCAGCAGCGCGGGACTAGTATCCTCGCCGTACGAGCAGTACTTC. The encoded protein is CASSAGLVSSPYEQYF.